The 18 T cell receptor beta chains below were found in one sample sequenced in a study of response to subunit inactivated influenza vaccine. TCRdb reanalysed the RT-PCR reads using MiXCR and keeps one entry per CDR3 protein. The data show around 710,000 distinct CDR3 sequences, more than 11% seen once. Sequences were derived from PBMCs from blood, sampled approximately 15 days before vaccination. Every receptor here comes from a middle-aged man who received an inactivated influenza vaccine.

V is TRBV6-1 and J is TRBJ1-5; no firm D call. The CDR3 extends over 15 amino acids. Germline V gene data show CDR1 as MNHNS and CDR2 as SASEGT. Trimming stripped 6 bases from V and 3 bases from J, with 15 bases between. This chain's CDR3 is CASRNTLRNNQPQHF. The CDR3 nucleotides are TGTGCCAGCAGAAACACCCTAAGAAACAATCAGCCCCAGCATTTT.

The chain recombines TRBV15 with TRBJ2-1; possibly TRBD1 for D (6 bases). The germline gives CDR1 LNHNV, CDR2 YYDKDF (reference sequence). V dropped 5 bases and J dropped 9 bases, with 20 bases sitting between them. CDR3 length: 15 residues. The CDR3 region is CATSVGVGGVGEQFF. The CDR3 bases are TGTGCCACCAGCGTAGGTGTAGGGGGTGTGGGTGAGCAGTTCTTC.

This clonotype was seen repeatedly, ten times or more. The rearrangement links TRBV29-1 to TRBJ2-1, with 9 bases lining up with TRBD1. Germline V gives CDR1 SQVTM, CDR2 ANQGSEA. The V and J ends lost 7 bases and 6 bases, in that order; junction bases with no gene match: 7. The CDR3 extends over 13 amino acids. The CDR3 here is CSAEQGAGNEQFF. The CDR3 DNA reads as TGCAGCGCAGAACAGGGGGCGGGCAATGAGCAGTTCTTC.

This clonotype was recorded a few times. The chain joins TRBV12-3 or TRBV12-4 to TRBJ1-1; no clear D. The CDR3 loop spans 14 amino acids. Between the trimmed V and J ends, which lost 7 bases and 0 bases, there was a span of 12 bases. The DNA of the CDR3 is TGTGCCAGCAACTACGGGCAGCTGAACACTGAAGCTTTCTTT. It encodes CASNYGQLNTEAFF.

This clonotype came up many times. This rearrangement joins TRBV12-3 or TRBV12-4 to TRBJ2-3, with D unresolved. V lost 2 bases and J lost 4, with 7 bases in between. The CDR3 runs 13 residues. CDR3 amino acids: CASSLFRSDTQYF. The CDR3, as DNA: TGTGCCAGCAGTTTATTTCGGTCAGATACGCAGTATTTT.

In this sample, this clonotype turned up a few times. The V gene is TRBV20-1, the J gene TRBJ2-3; D possibly corresponds to TRBD2 (6 bases). Germline CDR1 DFQATT, CDR2 SNEGSKA (reference sequence). The CDR3 covers 15 residues. Trimming cost V 3 bases and J 2 bases, with 15 bases left between them. The chain's CDR3 is CSARYPAGLTDTQYF. CDR3 bases: TGCAGTGCTAGGTACCCAGCGGGCCTCACAGATACGCAGTATTTT.

This chain joins TRBV7-2 and TRBJ2-3, with D perhaps TRBD2 (6 bases). This CDR3 region has 14 residues. The V end lost 1 base, the J end lost 7 bases, and 12 bases lay between the germline ends. Germline values: CDR1 SGHTA, CDR2 FQGNSA. CDR3 DNA sequence: TGTGCCAGCAGCTTAGATGCGGGGAGGAATACGCAGTATTTT. Protein: CASSLDAGRNTQYF.

The chain couples TRBV15 to TRBJ2-5; D is perhaps TRBD2 (6 bases). Germline CDR1 LNHNV, CDR2 YYDKDF (reference sequence). V gave up 5 bases and J gave up 0 bases, with 16 bases separating them. CDR3 size: 16 residues. The CDR3 protein is CATSGGVAAYQETQYF. The CDR3 DNA reads as TGTGCCACCAGCGGTGGGGTAGCGGCATACCAAGAGACCCAGTACTTC.

This clonotype was detected a few times. This chain links TRBV7-9 with TRBJ1-4; D is perhaps TRBD1 (5 bases). The V end was cut by 0 bases, the J end by 8 bases, with 13 bases between. Per germline, CDR1 SEHNR and CDR2 FQNEAQ (reference sequence). The CDR3 is 15 amino acids. The CDR3 region has the DNA TGTGCCAGCAGCTTAGCCGGGGACCCAGGGGAAAAACTGTTTTTT. Translated: CASSLAGDPGEKLFF.

The chain recombines TRBV18 with TRBJ2-5; D might be TRBD1 (6 bases). Trimming pared 3 bases from V and 9 bases from J, leaving 23 bases between. This CDR3 comprises 16 residues. Per germline, CDR1 KGHSH and CDR2 LQKENI. CDR3 nucleotides: TGTGCCAGCTCACCCATCATCACAGGGCATCGAGTGGCCCAGTACTTC. Translated: CASSPIITGHRVAQYF.

The genes are TRBV30 and TRBJ1-4; 7 bases agree with TRBD1. Unmatched junction bases numbered 10, after V lost 5 bases and J lost 10 bases. In germline, CDR1 is GTSNPN, CDR2 SVGIG (reference sequence). This CDR3 contains 13 residues. CDR3 DNA: TGTGCCTGGGCGACAGGGACGGGGAGAAAACTGTTTTTT. Translation: CAWATGTGRKLFF.

In this sample, this clonotype turned up a few times. The rearrangement links TRBV12-3 or TRBV12-4 to TRBJ1-3; 7 nucleotides align to TRBD1. J gave up 9 bases and V 5 bases, and 4 bases lay outside the gene matches. The CDR3 spans 12 residues. CDR3 bases: TGTGCCAGCAGTAATACAGGGGCCACCATATATTTT. Translation gives CASSNTGATIYF.

This clonotype turned up a few times. The chain couples TRBV5-1 to TRBJ2-7; D might be TRBD1 or TRBD2, each matching 5 bases. The CDR3 sequence is 15 residues long. Germline V gives CDR1 SGHRS, CDR2 YFSETQ. V dropped 4 bases and J dropped 3 bases, with 17 bases sitting between them. CDR3 residues: CASSPGDQDLYEQYF. The CDR3 region has the DNA TGCGCCAGCAGCCCCGGGGACCAAGACCTCTACGAGCAGTACTTC.

There are many counts of this clonotype. The chain is built from TRBV20-1 and TRBJ2-7; 10 bases align to TRBD2. CDR1 and CDR2 from the germline V gene are DFQATT and SNEGSKA (reference sequence). V was pared by 0 bases and J by 5 bases, with 7 bases of the junction left unmatched. This CDR3 has 15 amino acids. The CDR3 loop reads CSARDPRLAGDEQYF. The DNA of the CDR3 is TGCAGTGCTAGAGATCCTAGACTAGCGGGCGACGAGCAGTACTTC.

This clonotype showed up just a few times. The J gene is TRBJ1-1, the V gene TRBV25-1; 12 bases line up with TRBD1. This CDR3 is built from 14 residues. V lost 6 bases, J lost 3 bases, and 2 bases stayed unmatched. The germline V gene encodes CDR1 MGHDK and CDR2 SYGVNS. The CDR3 bases are TGTGCCAGCAGCGGGACAGGGGGCTACACTGAAGCTTTCTTT. Amino acids: CASSGTGGYTEAFF.

This clonotype was observed a few times. V usage is TRBV12-3 or TRBV12-4 and J usage is TRBJ2-2, with D possibly being TRBD2 (5 bases). The germline V and J ends were trimmed by 6 bases and 2 bases, with 13 bases remaining between them. This CDR3 contains 15 residues. CDR3 in DNA: TGTGCCAGCAGACCAAGGACTGGAAACACCGGGGAGCTGTTTTTT. It is translated as CASRPRTGNTGELFF.

This chain uses TRBV20-1 with TRBJ2-7; TRBD2 aligns across 7 bases. Germline CDR1 and CDR2: DFQATT and SNEGSKA (reference sequence). This CDR3 region has 13 residues. J was trimmed by 5 bases and V by 2 bases; bases with no gene match: 6. This CDR3 reads CSARHLGGDEQYF. CDR3 DNA: TGCAGTGCTAGACACCTGGGGGGGGACGAGCAGTACTTC.

This clonotype was recorded many times. The genes are TRBV10-3 and TRBJ2-3; D unclear. V was shortened by 7 bases and J by 5 bases, with 13 bases between the two germline ends. CDR1 ENHRY and CDR2 SYGVKD come from the germline V gene. The CDR3 has 13 residues. The CDR3 loop reads CAIMGIQVDTQYF. For the CDR3, the DNA is TGTGCCATCATGGGGATTCAGGTAGATACGCAGTATTTT.